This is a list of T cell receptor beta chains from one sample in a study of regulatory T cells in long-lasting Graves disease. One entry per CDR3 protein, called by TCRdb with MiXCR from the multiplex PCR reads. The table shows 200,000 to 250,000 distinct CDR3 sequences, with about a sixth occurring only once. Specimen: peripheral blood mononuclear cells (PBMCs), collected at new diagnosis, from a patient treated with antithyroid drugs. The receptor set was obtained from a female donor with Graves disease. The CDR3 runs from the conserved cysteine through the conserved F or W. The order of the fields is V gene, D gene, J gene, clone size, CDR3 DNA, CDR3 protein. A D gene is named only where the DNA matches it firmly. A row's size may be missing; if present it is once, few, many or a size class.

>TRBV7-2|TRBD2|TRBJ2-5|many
TGTGCCAGCAGCCCCCCAACTAGCGGGAGAACCGAGACCCAGTACTTC
CASSPPTSGRTETQYF
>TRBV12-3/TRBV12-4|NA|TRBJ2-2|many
TGTGCCAGCAGTCCCCCGGGGGTCACCGGGGAGCTGTTTTTT
CASSPPGVTGELFF
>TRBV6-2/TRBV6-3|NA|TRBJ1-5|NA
TGTGCCAGCAGTTACCAGGGACATCAGCCCCAGCATTTT
CASSYQGHQPQHF
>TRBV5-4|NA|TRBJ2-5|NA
TGTGCCAGCAGCTTGGAGTTAGGAACGGAGACCCAGTACTTC
CASSLELGTETQYF
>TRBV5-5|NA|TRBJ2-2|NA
TGTGCCAGCAGCTTGAGTCCAGGGGCCCACACCGGGGAGCTGTTTTTT
CASSLSPGAHTGELFF
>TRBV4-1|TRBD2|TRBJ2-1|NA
TGCGCCAGCAGCCCACCGGGGCGGGAGGGCCGGGATGAGCAGTTCTTC
CASSPPGREGRDEQFF
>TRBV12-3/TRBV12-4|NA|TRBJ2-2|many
TGTGCCAGCAGTTTGGGGGGGACCGGGACAGTCACCGGGGAGCTGTTTTTT
CASSLGGTGTVTGELFF
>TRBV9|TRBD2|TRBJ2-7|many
TGTGCCAGCAGCGTAGTCCCTAGCGGGACTGTTGAGCAGTACTTC
CASSVVPSGTVEQYF
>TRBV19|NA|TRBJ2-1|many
TGTGCCAGTAGTATTGGAGGTATCTCCTCCCGTGACAATGAGCAGTTCTTC
CASSIGGISSRDNEQFF
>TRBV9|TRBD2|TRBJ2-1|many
TGTGCCAGCAGCGTAGTGTCTAGCGGGAGGGCGGAGCAGTTCTTC
CASSVVSSGRAEQFF
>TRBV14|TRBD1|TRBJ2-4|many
TGTGCCAGCAGCCAAGATCAGACAGGGCTAGCCAAAAACATTCAGTACTTC
CASSQDQTGLAKNIQYF
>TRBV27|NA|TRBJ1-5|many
TGTGCCAGCACGTCGAGGATAAATCAGCCCCAGCATTTT
CASTSRINQPQHF
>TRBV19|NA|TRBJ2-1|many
TGTGCCAGTAGTATAAGGGGGAGGGCCGCCTACAATGAGCAGTTCTTC
CASSIRGRAAYNEQFF
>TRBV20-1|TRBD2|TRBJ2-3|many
TGCAGTGCTAGAGCTGCTAGCGGGAAGAGCACAGATACGCAGTATTTT
CSARAASGKSTDTQYF
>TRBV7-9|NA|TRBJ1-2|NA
TGTGCCAGCACCTACGGCAGAATGGAGGGCTACACCTTC
CASTYGRMEGYTF
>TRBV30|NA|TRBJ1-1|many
TGTGCCTGGATGGCGGGGACGAACACTGAAGCTTTCTTT
CAWMAGTNTEAFF
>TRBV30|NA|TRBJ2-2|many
TGTGCCTGGAGGACCGGTCCAAACACCGGGGAGCTGTTTTTT
CAWRTGPNTGELFF
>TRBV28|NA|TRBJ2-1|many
TGTGCCAGCAGTCGTAGACTAGGTTACAATGAGCAGTTCTTC
CASSRRLGYNEQFF
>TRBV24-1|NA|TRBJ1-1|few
TGTGCCACCAGTGATGGGACACTGAACACTGAAGCTTTCTTT
CATSDGTLNTEAFF
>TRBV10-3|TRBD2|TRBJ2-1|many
TGTGCCATCAGTGCCACTAGCGGGATCCAGGGAGGGCAGTTCTTC
CAISATSGIQGGQFF
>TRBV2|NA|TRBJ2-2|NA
TGTGCCAGCAGTCGGGTCGTCGGGGAGCTGTTTTTT
CASSRVVGELFF
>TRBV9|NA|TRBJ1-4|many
TGTGCCAGCAGCGTGGACGAAAAACTGTTTTTT
CASSVDEKLFF
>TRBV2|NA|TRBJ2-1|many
TGTGCCAGCAGTGTCTTTAGCTCCTACAATGAGCAGTTCTTC
CASSVFSSYNEQFF
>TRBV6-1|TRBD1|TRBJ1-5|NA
TGTGCCAGCAGGTCAGCCGACAGGGTCCATCAGCCCCAGCATTTT
CASRSADRVHQPQHF
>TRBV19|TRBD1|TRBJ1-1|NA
TGTGCCAGTACCTCCTCAGACAGGGGTTCTATGAACACTGAAGCTTTCTTT
CASTSSDRGSMNTEAFF
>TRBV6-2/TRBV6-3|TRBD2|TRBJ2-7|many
TGTGCCAGCAGTACCCTCAAGCGGGACTCCTACGAGCAGTACTTC
CASSTLKRDSYEQYF
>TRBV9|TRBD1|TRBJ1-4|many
TGTGCCAGCAGCGTAGGGGACAGCGACAGGAGTGAAAAACTGTTTTTT
CASSVGDSDRSEKLFF
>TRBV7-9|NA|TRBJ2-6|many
TGTGCCAGCAGCTTAGGGACGGGTGGGGCCAACGTCCTGACTTTC
CASSLGTGGANVLTF
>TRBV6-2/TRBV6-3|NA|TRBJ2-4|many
TGTGCCAGCAGTTACTCCCTCGGCAGGGCGGGAATTCAGTACTTC
CASSYSLGRAGIQYF
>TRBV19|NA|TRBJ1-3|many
TGTGCCAGTAGTATGGTTCCGGCGGGATTCTCTGGAAACACCATATATTTT
CASSMVPAGFSGNTIYF
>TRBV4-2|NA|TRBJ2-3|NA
TGTGCCAGCAGCCAAGACCAGGGAAGAGGGAATACGCAGTATTTT
CASSQDQGRGNTQYF
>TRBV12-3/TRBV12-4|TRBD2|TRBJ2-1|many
TGTGCCAGCAGTTCGAACGGGGGGGGATGGGAGCAGTTCTTC
CASSSNGGGWEQFF
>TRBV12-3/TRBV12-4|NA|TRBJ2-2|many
TGTGCCAGCAGTTTTAACTTCCAGGTCACCGGGGAGCTGTTTTTT
CASSFNFQVTGELFF
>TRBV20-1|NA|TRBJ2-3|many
TGCAGTGCTAGGGGGGATACTAGGCTCACAGATACGCAGTATTTT
CSARGDTRLTDTQYF
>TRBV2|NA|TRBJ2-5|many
TGTGCCAGGACAGGACAAGAGACCCAGTACTTC
CARTGQETQYF
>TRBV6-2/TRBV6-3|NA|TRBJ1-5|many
TGTGCCAGCAGTGGGGGGCAGAACAATCAGCCCCAGCATTTT
CASSGGQNNQPQHF
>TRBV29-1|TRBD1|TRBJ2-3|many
TGCAGCGCCGGGACAGGGGTTACCACAGATACGCAGTATTTT
CSAGTGVTTDTQYF
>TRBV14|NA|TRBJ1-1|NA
TGTGCCAGCAGCGGAGGGGGGGACAACACTGAAGCTTTCTTT
CASSGGGDNTEAFF
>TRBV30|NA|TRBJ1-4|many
TGTGCCTGGACAGGGTTCTTAAATGAAAAACTGTTTTTT
CAWTGFLNEKLFF
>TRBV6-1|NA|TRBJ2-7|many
TGTGCCAGCAGTCCCCGGGACCCGGTCCCTTACGAGCAGTACTTC
CASSPRDPVPYEQYF
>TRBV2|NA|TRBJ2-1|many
TGTGCCAGCAGTGAGGGACTCGATGAGCAGTTCTTC
CASSEGLDEQFF
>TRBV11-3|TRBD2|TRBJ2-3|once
TGTGCCAGCAGCTTATCTAGCGGGAGGGCCGTAGATACGCAGTATTTT
CASSLSSGRAVDTQYF